These 26 T cell receptor beta chains were all obtained from the same sample, sequenced in a study of control samples from healthy donors and cancer patients. Libraries were prepared by immunoSEQ multiplex PCR; TCRdb keeps only in-frame clonotypes and omits some of them. The sample shows 150,000 to 200,000 clones, around 92% of them seen only once. The sequencing sample was made of blood. The receptor set was obtained from a woman aged 25 to 39 in good health.

Points on this clone: Other nucleotide sequences from this sample produce the same CDR3. V is TRBV20-1 and J is TRBJ1-2, with D unclear. V lost 1 base to trimming and J lost 5 bases, with 5 bases between them. This CDR3 spans 11 amino acids. In germline, CDR1 is DFQATT, CDR2 SNEGSKA (reference sequence). The CDR3 region has the DNA TGCAGTGCTAGAGTGGGGTATGGCTACACCTTC. This codes for CSARVGYGYTF.

The chain carries TRBV7-9 and TRBJ1-1; D not certain. Germline loops: CDR1 SEHNR, CDR2 FQNEAQ (reference sequence). CDR3 length: 14 amino acids. Trimming cost V 1 base and J 1 base, with 7 bases left between them. CDR3 amino acids: CASSLGAGNTEAFF. The CDR3 DNA reads TGTGCCAGCAGCTTAGGGGCTGGGAACACTGAAGCTTTCTTT.

The chain uses TRBV11-2 and TRBJ2-7; 13 bases align to TRBD2. This CDR3 spans 15 amino acids. Germline CDR1 is SGHAT and CDR2 is FQNNGV. The ends lost 5 bases at V and 3 bases at J; junction bases unmatched: 4. The CDR3 coding sequence is TGTGCCAGCAGCCCTGGACTAGCGGGAGTCTACGAGCAGTACTTC. Protein product: CASSPGLAGVYEQYF.

The V gene is TRBV4-1, the J gene TRBJ2-3, with TRBD1 identical over 7 bases. Germline CDR1 MGHRA, CDR2 YSYEKL. J was trimmed by 3 bases and V by 4 bases; bases with no gene match: 4. This CDR3 is 14 amino acids long. Here the CDR3 DNA reads TGCGCCAGCAGCCTCTTGACAGGGACAGATACGCAGTATTTT. Translated: CASSLLTGTDTQYF.

The rearrangement links TRBV4-1 to TRBJ1-4, with TRBD1 matching 8 bases. Germline lookup yields CDR1 MGHRA and CDR2 YSYEKL. The trim removed 4 bases at V and 8 bases at J, leaving 9 bases unmatched. The CDR3 sequence is 15 residues long. The CDR3 DNA follows: TGCGCCAGCAGCCCTGGACAGGGCGGTCGAGAAAAACTGTTTTTT. Amino acids: CASSPGQGGREKLFF.

The V call is TRBV29-1, the J call TRBJ2-7; 7 bases fit TRBD1. The length of the CDR3 is 14 residues. After removal of 4 bases from V and 0 bases from J, the junction contained 6 bases not matched to a gene. Germline loops: CDR1 SQVTM, CDR2 ANQGSEA. This chain's CDR3 is CSVVRTGPSYEQYF. In DNA, the CDR3 is TGCAGCGTTGTTCGGACAGGCCCCTCCTACGAGCAGTACTTC.

This chain joins TRBV6-1 and TRBJ1-2; 8 positions match TRBD1. From germline, CDR1 is MNHNS and CDR2 SASEGT. CDR3 size: 15 residues. With 2 bases clipped from V and 5 bases from J, the junction kept 7 bases outside the gene matches. The CDR3 spells CASSEPYRGWYGYTF. The CDR3 bases are TGTGCCAGCAGTGAACCGTACAGGGGGTGGTATGGCTACACCTTC.

The chain employs TRBV9 and TRBJ2-1; D may correspond to TRBD1 or TRBD2 (5 bases each). This CDR3 has 16 residues. Per germline, CDR1 SGDLS and CDR2 YYNGEE. V was pared by 0 bases and J by 0 bases, with 10 bases between. The CDR3 bases are TGTGCCAGCAGCGTAGGCTTGGGGGACTCCTACAATGAGCAGTTCTTC. As protein: CASSVGLGDSYNEQFF.

This clone was recorded once. V and J are TRBV7-3 and TRBJ2-1; TRBD1 is a possible D gene (6 bases). The CDR3 sequence is 13 residues long. The V and J ends lost 5 bases and 9 bases respectively, with 14 bases between them. The germline V gene encodes CDR1 SGHTA and CDR2 FQGTGA. CDR3 in amino acids: CASSQGHRFEQFF. For the CDR3, the DNA is TGTGCCAGCAGCCAGGGACACAGGTTTGAGCAGTTCTTC.

V is TRBV12-5 and J is TRBJ1-4, with D hard to call. The CDR3 totals 13 residues. V lost 6 bases to trimming and J lost 1 base, with 6 bases between them. Germline V gene data show CDR1 as LGHNT and CDR2 as FRNRAP. For the CDR3, the DNA is TGTGCTAGTGGAAGGGAAACTAATGAAAAACTGTTTTTT. Amino acids: CASGRETNEKLFF.

The CDR3 region has the DNA TGTGCCAGTAGTCCTCCCGACCGAAGCACAGATACGCAGTATTTT. It yields the protein CASSPPDRSTDTQYF. The gene calls are TRBV19 and TRBJ2-3; D not certain. CDR1 and CDR2 (germline): LNHDA, SQIVND (reference sequence). CDR3 length equals 15 residues. Trimming shortened V by 5 bases and J by 0 bases, and 12 bases separated the two germline ends.

V is TRBV6-5 and J is TRBJ1-6; the match to TRBD1 covers 7 bases. The V gene end was trimmed by 6 bases and the J gene end by 10 bases; junction bases not matched to a gene: 6. Germline V CDR1 and CDR2: MNHEY, SVGAGI. The CDR3 runs 13 residues. CDR3 nucleotide sequence: TGTGCCAGCAGAACAGGGGAGTACTCACCCCTCCACTTT. Encoded protein: CASRTGEYSPLHF.

The chain employs TRBV6-6 and TRBJ1-5; D might be TRBD1 (5 bases). CDR1 MNHNY and CDR2 SVGAGI come from the germline V gene (reference sequence). Between the trimmed V and J ends, which lost 5 bases and 7 bases, there was a span of 24 bases. The CDR3 totals 17 residues. Here the CDR3 reads CASSPSFGQGRKQPQHF. CDR3 DNA sequence: TGTGCCAGCAGTCCCTCCTTCGGGCAGGGTAGGAAGCAGCCCCAGCATTTT.

This chain uses TRBV7-2 with TRBJ2-7; the D gene is possibly TRBD2 (6 bases). This CDR3 spans 14 amino acids. V was cut by 6 bases and J by 0 bases, with 12 bases left in between. CDR1 and CDR2 (germline): SGHTA, FQGNSA. The CDR3 loop reads CASSKTSLSYEQYF. The CDR3, as DNA: TGTGCCAGCAGTAAGACTAGTCTCTCCTACGAGCAGTACTTC.

The chain uses TRBV14 and TRBJ1-3, with unresolved D. CDR1 and CDR2 (germline): SGHDN, FVKESK. The CDR3 is 14 amino acids. V was shortened by 1 base and J by 2 bases, with 6 bases between the two germline ends. The CDR3 is CASSQVTAGNTIYF. The CDR3 nucleotides are TGTGCCAGCAGCCAAGTTACAGCTGGAAACACCATATATTTT.

The chain joins TRBV7-2 to TRBJ1-2; TRBD1 agrees at 9 bases. CDR3 size: 14 residues. V shed 1 base, J shed 6 bases, and the junction held 3 bases outside the gene matches. Per germline, CDR1 SGHTA and CDR2 FQGNSA. DNA for the CDR3: TGTGCCAGCAGCTTAGTAGGACAGGGGAATGGCTACACCTTC. Amino acids: CASSLVGQGNGYTF.

The chain combines TRBV7-2 with TRBJ2-1, with TRBD1 as a possible D gene (6 bases). V lost 3 bases, J lost 5 bases, and 11 bases lay in between. Germline-derived CDR1 and CDR2 are SGHTA and FQGNSA. This CDR3 has 14 amino acids. The CDR3 spells CASSLMGTNNEQFF. CDR3 nucleotides: TGTGCCAGCAGCTTGATGGGGACAAACAATGAGCAGTTCTTC.

The rearrangement links TRBV25-1 to TRBJ2-3, with 15 bases aligning to TRBD2. V was clipped by 3 bases and J by 3 bases; unmatched bases: 4. The CDR3 loop spans 17 amino acids. Germline V lookup: CDR1 MGHDK, CDR2 SYGVNS. In DNA, the CDR3 is TGTGCCAGCAGTGACCCGGGACTAGCGGGGGGAACAGATACGCAGTATTTT. It encodes CASSDPGLAGGTDTQYF. Together with reference TRBV25-1 and TRBJ2-3, the CDR3 gives the full variable domain: EADIYQTPRYLVIGTGKKITLECSQTMGHDKMYWYQQDPGMELHLIHYSYGVNSTEKGDLSSESTVSRIRTEHFPLTLESARPSHTSQYLCASSDPGLAGGTDTQYFGPGTRLTVL.

This chain joins TRBV28 and TRBJ1-1; the D gene is possibly TRBD1 (6 bases). Germline V gives CDR1 MDHEN, CDR2 SYDVKM. V lost 8 bases and J lost 6, with 13 bases in between. The CDR3 has 12 amino acids. The CDR3 DNA reads as TGTGCCAGCCGAGGACAGCCTTCTGAAGCTTTCTTT. It yields the protein CASRGQPSEAFF.

This rearrangement joins TRBV2 to TRBJ1-3; a possible D gene is TRBD1 (5 bases). The CDR3 spans 14 residues. V gave up 6 bases and J gave up 3 bases, with 12 bases separating them. The V gene's germline CDR1 is SNHLY and CDR2 FYNNEI. DNA of the CDR3: TGTGCCAGCAGGATCGGGGCAAATGGAAACACCATATATTTT. Encoded protein: CASRIGANGNTIYF.

The chain links TRBV3-1 (or the pseudogene TRBV3-2) to TRBJ2-1; 15 bases are a match to TRBD2. Germline loops: CDR1 LGHDT, CDR2 YNNKEL (reference sequence). The CDR3 consists of 19 residues. J was trimmed by 6 bases and V by 0 bases; bases with no gene match: 9. The CDR3 loop reads CASSQERRTSGRAVNEQFF. In DNA form, the CDR3 reads TGTGCCAGCAGCCAAGAGAGGAGGACTAGCGGGAGGGCCGTCAATGAGCAGTTCTTC.

The chain recombines TRBV4-3 with TRBJ1-5; no clear D gene. CDR1 and CDR2 (germline): LGHNA, YSLEER. V lost 0 bases and J 5 bases, leaving 8 bases between the germline ends. The CDR3 is made up of 14 amino acids. CDR3 protein: CASSQDTVHQPQHF. The CDR3 DNA is TGCGCCAGCAGCCAAGATACAGTCCATCAGCCCCAGCATTTT.

The genes are TRBV14 and TRBJ1-1, with D tentatively TRBD1 (5 bases). Trimming stripped 0 bases from V and 0 bases from J, with 8 bases between. Germline lookup yields CDR1 SGHDN and CDR2 FVKESK. CDR3 length equals 15 residues. CDR3 sequence reads: CASSQDKGMNTEAFF. As DNA, the CDR3 is TGTGCCAGCAGCCAAGATAAGGGGATGAACACTGAAGCTTTCTTT.

The chain uses TRBV18 and TRBJ2-3; TRBD2 is a possible D gene (6 bases). This CDR3 region has 15 residues. Trimming pared 3 bases from V and 1 base from J, leaving 11 bases between. Germline V gene sequence: CDR1 KGHSH, CDR2 LQKENI. CDR3 sequence: CASSPQTGGTDTQYF. The CDR3 DNA is TGTGCCAGCTCACCTCAGACGGGGGGCACAGATACGCAGTATTTT. The complete variable domain, with remaining parts taken from reference TRBV18 and TRBJ2-3, reads NAGVMQNPRHLVRRRGQEARLRCSPMKGHSHVYWYRQLPEEGLKFMVYLQKENIIDESGMPKERFSAEFPKEGPSILRIQQVVRGDSAAYFCASSPQTGGTDTQYFGPGTRLTVL.

The chain couples TRBV11-2 to TRBJ1-5; D is perhaps TRBD1 (5 bases). The CDR3 runs to 14 residues. With 2 bases removed from V and 5 bases from J, the gap between germline ends came to 10 bases. CDR1 SGHAT and CDR2 FQNNGV come from the germline V gene. The CDR3, as DNA: TGTGCCAGCAGCTTACATGACAGTGATCAGCCCCAGCATTTT. Amino acid sequence: CASSLHDSDQPQHF. The full variable domain, completed using reference TRBV11-2 and TRBJ1-5, is EAGVAQSPRYKIIEKRQSVAFWCNPISGHATLYWYQQILGQGPKLLIQFQNNGVVDDSQLPKDRFSAERLKGVDSTLKIQPAKLEDSAVYLCASSLHDSDQPQHFGDGTRLSIL.

J is TRBJ1-5 and V is TRBV19; 7 nucleotides agree with TRBD1. V lost 6 bases to trimming and J lost 5 bases; unmatched junction nucleotides: 1. The length of the CDR3 is 12 residues. Germline loops: CDR1 LNHDA, CDR2 SQIVND (reference sequence). In DNA form, the CDR3 reads TGTGCCAGTAGGGGGACAGATCAGCCCCAGCATTTT. Translating it yields CASRGTDQPQHF.